This TCR beta chain was sequenced in a study of shared clonotypes between healthy human individuals. Study outcomes and limitations: Unshared clonotypes carried lower generation probabilities than those common to all four donors.

It was at deep level that the assay was run. TCRdb keeps only in-frame clones here, not all; method: immunoSEQ multiplex PCR. The sample consists of over 1.5 million clones, 95% to 99% of them appearing once. V gave up 4 bases and J gave up 5 bases, with 12 bases separating them. There are 13 residues in the CDR3. CDR1 and CDR2 (germline): SGHRS, YFSETQ. Researchers partitioned CD4+ cells into CD45RA+ naive and CD45RA-negative memory subsets. As for this clone: No antigen is known for it. This same CDR3 is encoded by further DNA sequences in the sample.

This chain joins TRBV5-1 and TRBJ1-2; D is undetermined. Specimen: naive CD4+ T cells sorted from blood. Specified subset: CD45RA+ positively selected. The source of this sequence is a man aged 30 to 39 in good health. The CDR3 reads CASSLADGYGYTF. The CDR3 nucleotides are TGCGCCAGCAGCCTCGCGGACGGGTATGGCTACACCTTC.